This T cell receptor beta chain originates from a study of blood T cell repertoires in COVID-19. Study-wide background: Acute-phase and convalescent COVID-19 samples originated in the United States, Italy and Spain. PBMCs, B-cell-depleted T cells, or T cells were the source of the cDNA or gDNA that made up the material.

CDR1 and CDR2 from the germline V gene are SQVTM and ANQGSEA. CDR3 length: 11 amino acids. Trimming removed 7 bases from V and 2 bases from J, with 8 bases in between. This clone was seen once. How the authors handled the data: Reference gene primer amplification gave estimated nucleated cell counts. TCRdb keeps only in-frame clones here, not all; method: immunoSEQ multiplex PCR. From that table come the V and J calls and clone size; the DNA was used to work out D and trimming. The sample has about 190,000 clones, about 80% seen once; the top ten hold 26%. The chain has TRBV29-1 and TRBJ2-5; possible D gene TRBD2, 6 bases. This receptor was taken from a woman in her 70s with acute or convalescent COVID-19. Sequencing input: peripheral blood. The CDR3 loop reads CSAREQETQYF. CDR3 nucleotide sequence: TGCAGCGCCCGGGAGCAAGAGACCCAGTACTTC.